This is a list of T cell receptor beta chains from one sample in a study of brain T cells in children with intractable seizures. Profiling relied on immunoSEQ multiplex PCR, and the TCRdb table lists in-frame clones only, not all of them. The data show a few hundred thousand clones, over 85% seen once. The specimen was peripheral blood, collected about 5 months after surgery. The receptor set was obtained from a boy younger than two with tuberous sclerosis and intractable seizures. Each CDR3 is given with its conserved first and last residue. Each record gives: D gene, V gene, clone size, J gene, CDR3 DNA, CDR3 protein. The D gene is left open where the match is weak. Size is omitted from some rows. Given values are once, few, many or a class for expanded clones.

-	TRBV27	-	TRBJ2-7	TGTGCCAGCAGTTTAACGTTAGAATACGAGCAGTACTTC	CASSLTLEYEQYF
-	TRBV3-1/TRBV3-2	-	TRBJ2-5	TGTGCCAGCAGCCACCCGAGGGGGGGGCCTGAGACCCAGTACTTC	CASSHPRGGPETQYF
TRBD2	TRBV2	-	TRBJ2-3	TGTGCCAGCGGGACCGAAGCGGGACTCACAGATACGCAGTATTTT	CASGTEAGLTDTQYF
TRBD1	TRBV30	-	TRBJ1-1	TGTGCCTGGAGTGCGATGACAGGGTACACTGAAGCTTTCTTT	CAWSAMTGYTEAFF
-	TRBV2	-	TRBJ2-7	TGTGCCAGCAGTACGCACGAGCAGTACTTC	CASSTHEQYF
-	TRBV5-1	-	TRBJ1-4	TGCGCCAGCAGCGGCGCCGATCAAAAACTGTTTTTT	CASSGADQKLFF
-	TRBV19	once	TRBJ1-5	TGTGCCAGTAATTGGGGGGCTCGTAGCAATCAGCCCCAGCATTTT	CASNWGARSNQPQHF
-	TRBV4-1	-	TRBJ2-1	TGCGCCAGCAGCCAAGTATTTTTTATGGATGAGCAGTTCTTC	CASSQVFFMDEQFF
-	TRBV24-1	-	TRBJ2-2	TGTGCCACCAGTGATCCAACAGGAGGAAGCACCGGGGAGCTGTTTTTT	CATSDPTGGSTGELFF
-	TRBV19	-	TRBJ2-7	TGTGCCAGTAGTGGTTCAGAAACAACCTACGAGCAGTACTTC	CASSGSETTYEQYF
TRBD1	TRBV7-9	-	TRBJ2-7	TGTGCCTCGTCAGGGGGTCGCGAGCAGTACTTC	CASSGGREQYF
TRBD2	TRBV9	-	TRBJ2-3	TGTGCCAGCAGCGTAGGACTAGCGGGAGGAGATACGCAGTATTTT	CASSVGLAGGDTQYF
TRBD2	TRBV3-1/TRBV3-2	-	TRBJ2-1	TGTGCCAGCAGCCAAAGGACTAGCGTCCATGAGCAGTTCTTC	CASSQRTSVHEQFF
-	TRBV6-1	once	TRBJ2-6	TGTGCCAGCAGTGAACAGAGCTCTGGGGCCAACGTCCTGACTTTC	CASSEQSSGANVLTF
TRBD2	TRBV9	-	TRBJ2-3	TGTGCCAGCAGCTTCCAACTAGCGGGGCCAGATACGCAGTATTTT	CASSFQLAGPDTQYF